This TCR beta chain was recorded in a study of blood T cells in healthy people across ages. Across the study: Template switching captured about one barcoded beta molecule per two T cells.

Sample-barcoded 5' priming and a J-beta primer mix drove a second PCR of 7 to 11 cycles. TCRdb independently ran MiXCR on the 5' RACE reads; one entry per CDR3 protein. The data contain just over 800,000 distinct CDR3 sequences, roughly 60% of them singletons. Whole-study findings and limits: Long-lived donors exceeded aged donors in naive CD4+ cells and diversity. The study lacked donor CMV status, which possibly confounded expanded clonotype changes.

There are 15 residues in the CDR3. Germline V CDR1 and CDR2: DFQATT, SNEGSKA (reference sequence). The V end lost 5 bases, the J end lost 3 bases, and 20 bases lay between the germline ends. In the case of this clonotype: What it binds is not known.

The chain recombines TRBV20-1 with TRBJ2-7; tentatively, D is TRBD1 (7 bases). The sequence was obtained from a man aged 30 to 45 in good health. Sequenced sample: blood. CDR3 DNA: TGCAGTGCTGGCGGGACACCCAGGGGGTTCTACGAGCAGTACTTC. It specifies CSAGGTPRGFYEQYF.